Listed below are T cell receptor beta chains from one sample, sequenced in a study of chemoradiotherapy in HPV16-positive cancers. Clones were read by immunoSEQ multiplex PCR, and TCRdb kept only the in-frame ones, dropping some. The data hold fewer than 3,500 clones, with 84% observed a single time. Sequenced material: tumor tissue, taken from a patient who underwent chemoradiotherapy. These receptors came from a human donor with HPV-associated anogenital cancer. Each CDR3 is given with its conserved first and last residue. Fields, in order: J gene, clone size, V gene, D gene, CDR3 protein, CDR3 DNA. A D gene is named only where the DNA matches it firmly. Size values are once, few and many counts, or a class for expanded clones, and some rows have none.

TRBJ2-3 - TRBV7-3 - CASSSGLNTDTQYF TGTGCCAGCAGCTCCGGACTTAACACAGATACGCAGTATTTT
TRBJ1-4 - TRBV7-6 - CASSLEPATNEKLFF TGTGCCAGCAGCTTAGAACCCGCAACTAATGAAAAACTGTTTTTT
TRBJ1-5 once TRBV19 - CASRLRQGMSNQPQHF TGTGCCAGTAGGCTACGCCAGGGGATGAGCAATCAGCCCCAGCATTTT
TRBJ1-3 - TRBV30 - CAWGIGGNTIYF TGTGCTTGGGGCATCGGGGGAAACACCATATATTTT
TRBJ2-5 - TRBV20-1 - CSAQHQETQYF TGCAGTGCGCAGCATCAAGAGACCCAGTACTTC
TRBJ2-2 - TRBV2 TRBD1 CASRTGQGAPGELFF TGTGCCAGCAGGACGGGACAGGGGGCCCCCGGGGAGCTGTTTTTT
TRBJ1-2 - TRBV30 - CAWKWDGGLGGYTF TGTGCCTGGAAATGGGATGGCGGACTCGGTGGCTACACCTTC
TRBJ2-3 - TRBV27 TRBD2 CATKWGGGDTQYF TGTGCAACCAAATGGGGGGGAGGAGATACGCAGTATTTT
TRBJ1-5 - TRBV15 - CATSRDPESQPQHF TGTGCCACCAGCAGAGATCCAGAGAGTCAGCCCCAGCATTTT
TRBJ1-1 - TRBV19 - CASTPVDTPAEAFF TGTGCCAGTACCCCGGTTGACACCCCCGCTGAAGCTTTCTTT
TRBJ1-6 - TRBV7-2 TRBD1 CASSSATGGQNSPLHF TGTGCCAGCAGCTCGGCAACAGGGGGCCAGAATTCACCCCTCCACTTT
TRBJ2-3 - TRBV11-2 - CASSLEPGLAQYF TGTGCCAGCAGCTTAGAACCGGGGCTTGCGCAGTATTTT
TRBJ2-3 - TRBV7-9 - CASSRPGDTQYF TGTGCCAGCAGCCGACCTGGAGATACGCAGTATTTT
TRBJ2-4 - TRBV14 TRBD1 CASSQATGSNKNIQYF TGTGCCAGCAGCCAAGCGACAGGGAGTAACAAAAACATTCAGTACTTC
TRBJ1-1 few TRBV6-5 - CASSYGHSTKAFF TGTGCCAGCAGTTACGGACACTCGACTAAAGCTTTCTTT
TRBJ2-7 - TRBV6-1 TRBD2 CASRQGLAGDYEQYF TGTGCCAGCAGACAAGGACTAGCGGGTGACTACGAGCAGTACTTC
TRBJ2-7 once TRBV2 - CASSGDSYEQYF TGTGCCAGCAGCGGGGATTCCTACGAGCAGTACTTC
TRBJ1-2 few TRBV27 - CASRRTGPPDGYTF TGTGCCAGCAGACGCACTGGACCCCCTGATGGCTACACCTTC
TRBJ2-2 - TRBV9 TRBD1 CASSGTGGTGELFF TGTGCCAGCAGCGGTACAGGGGGAACCGGGGAGCTGTTTTTT
TRBJ2-1 - TRBV29-1 TRBD1 CSGMGQGEYEQFF TGCAGCGGAATGGGACAGGGAGAATATGAGCAGTTCTTC
TRBJ2-1 - TRBV4-1 TRBD2 CASRSTRAGGIYNEQFF TGCGCCAGCAGGTCTACAAGAGCGGGAGGAATCTACAATGAGCAGTTCTTC
TRBJ1-1 - TRBV28 TRBD1 CASSLGDRNTEAFF TGTGCCAGCAGTTTAGGGGACAGAAACACTGAAGCTTTCTTT
TRBJ2-3 - TRBV7-3 - CASSLGIPPDTQYF TGTGCCAGCAGCCTAGGGATCCCCCCAGATACGCAGTATTTT
TRBJ1-2 - TRBV5-4 - CASSLDKYGYTF TGTGCCAGCAGCTTGGACAAATATGGCTACACCTTC
TRBJ2-5 - TRBV6-1 TRBD1 CASSAGTGGVTQYF TGTGCCAGCAGCGCTGGGACAGGGGGGGTGACCCAGTACTTC
TRBJ2-2 - TRBV7-9 - CASSLPGAQNTGELFF TGTGCCAGCAGCTTACCAGGGGCCCAGAACACCGGGGAGCTGTTTTTT
TRBJ2-5 - TRBV5-1 TRBD1 CASSLAGTVQETQYF TGCGCCAGCAGCTTGGCCGGGACAGTTCAAGAGACCCAGTACTTC
TRBJ1-4 - TRBV19 - CASNIGRQGVGEKLFF TGTGCCAGTAATATTGGAAGGCAGGGTGTTGGTGAAAAACTGTTTTTT
TRBJ1-5 - TRBV7-2 - CASSVYRGNQPQHF TGTGCCAGCAGCGTTTACAGGGGCAATCAGCCCCAGCATTTT
TRBJ1-2 - TRBV11-2 - CASSLGRVAYGSYGYTF TGTGCCAGCAGCCTTGGGCGGGTGGCCTACGGGTCCTATGGCTACACCTTC
TRBJ1-1 - TRBV6-1 - CATDPRGHEAFF TGTGCCACCGACCCCAGGGGACATGAAGCTTTCTTT
TRBJ1-2 - TRBV7-9 - CASSSLLEFGGYTF TGTGCCAGCAGCTCACTACTGGAATTCGGGGGCTACACCTTC
TRBJ1-1 - TRBV10-3 - CATRRGSNTEAFF TGTGCCACCCGGAGGGGATCCAACACTGAAGCTTTCTTT
TRBJ2-7 - TRBV6-1 - CASSESREKDF TGTGCCAGCAGTGAATCCAGGGAAAAAGACTTC
TRBJ2-2 once TRBV18 TRBD1 CASSPRQGSAGELFF TGTGCCAGCTCACCGAGACAGGGATCCGCCGGGGAGCTGTTTTTT
TRBJ2-2 - TRBV19 TRBD1 CASSGTGGIGELFF TGTGCCAGTAGTGGGACAGGGGGCATCGGGGAGCTGTTTTTT
TRBJ1-1 few TRBV9 - CASSVDVGPGNTEAFF TGTGCCAGCAGCGTAGATGTAGGGCCGGGAAACACTGAAGCTTTCTTT
TRBJ1-6 - TRBV30 - CAWRTRQTNSPLHF TGTGCCTGGAGGACCCGACAGACTAATTCACCCCTCCACTTT
TRBJ2-7 - TRBV28 - CASSPRTPRTYEQYF TGTGCCAGCAGTCCTCGGACCCCACGGACCTACGAGCAGTACTTC
TRBJ2-1 - TRBV5-8 - CASSFFRGNAYNEQFF TGTGCCAGCAGCTTTTTCCGGGGCAATGCCTACAATGAGCAGTTCTTC
TRBJ2-1 - TRBV7-3 TRBD1 CASSLDRGSYNEQFF TGTGCCAGCAGCCTGGACAGGGGAAGCTACAATGAGCAGTTCTTC
TRBJ2-7 - TRBV18 TRBD1 CASSPRDRYPYEQYF TGTGCCAGCTCACCACGGGACAGGTACCCCTACGAGCAGTACTTC
TRBJ2-2 - TRBV19 - CASSIDSQITGELFF TGTGCCAGTAGTATAGACAGCCAAATTACCGGGGAGCTGTTTTTT
TRBJ2-1 - TRBV5-1 - CASSLPREVFFYEQFF TGCGCCAGCAGCTTGCCAAGGGAAGTCTTTTTCTATGAGCAGTTCTTC
TRBJ2-1 - TRBV4-2 TRBD2 CASSQELTSLKNEQFF TGTGCCAGCAGCCAAGAGCTGACTAGCTTGAAGAATGAGCAGTTCTTC
TRBJ2-1 - TRBV15 TRBD1 CATSSGLTGGTEQFF TGTGCCACCAGCAGCGGCCTGACAGGGGGCACTGAGCAGTTCTTC
TRBJ2-3 - TRBV6-5 - CASSYRSSTDTQYF TGTGCCAGCAGCTACAGGTCTAGCACAGATACGCAGTATTTT
TRBJ1-2 - TRBV6-6 TRBD1 CASSYSPGGDGYTF TGTGCCAGCAGTTACTCGCCAGGGGGGGATGGCTACACCTTC
TRBJ1-1 - TRBV7-2 - CASSPYLNTEAFF TGTGCCAGCAGCCCCTACTTGAACACTGAAGCTTTCTTT
TRBJ2-7 - TRBV13 TRBD1 CASSPWGQGAAYEQYF TGTGCCAGCAGCCCCTGGGGACAGGGGGCGGCCTACGAGCAGTACTTC
TRBJ2-3 - TRBV7-9 TRBD2 CASSLGTRGDTQYF TGTGCCAGCAGCTTGGGGACTAGGGGGGATACGCAGTATTTT
TRBJ1-1 large TRBV5-8 - CASRKSENTEAFF TGTGCCAGCCGAAAGTCGGAGAACACTGAAGCTTTCTTT
TRBJ2-2 - TRBV19 - CASSIGPRTGELFF TGTGCCAGTAGTATCGGGCCAAGAACCGGGGAGCTGTTTTTT